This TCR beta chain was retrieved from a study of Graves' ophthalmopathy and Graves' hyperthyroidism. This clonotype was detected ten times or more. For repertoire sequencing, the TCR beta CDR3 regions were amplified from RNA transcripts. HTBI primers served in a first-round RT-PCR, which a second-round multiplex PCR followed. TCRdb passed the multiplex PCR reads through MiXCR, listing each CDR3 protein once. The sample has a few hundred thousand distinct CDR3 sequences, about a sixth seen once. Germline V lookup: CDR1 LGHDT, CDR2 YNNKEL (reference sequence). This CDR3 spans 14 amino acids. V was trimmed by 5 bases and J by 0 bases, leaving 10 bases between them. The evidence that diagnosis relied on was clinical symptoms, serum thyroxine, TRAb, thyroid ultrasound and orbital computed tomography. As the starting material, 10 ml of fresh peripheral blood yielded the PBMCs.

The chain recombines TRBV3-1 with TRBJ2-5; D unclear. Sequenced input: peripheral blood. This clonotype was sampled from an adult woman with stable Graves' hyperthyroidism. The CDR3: CASSSRAYQETQYF. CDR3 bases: TGTGCCAGCAGCTCACGTGCTTACCAAGAGACCCAGTACTTC.